This TCR beta chain was recovered during a study of siplizumab effects on memory and regulatory T cells. This clone was recorded once. Libraries were prepared by immunoSEQ multiplex PCR; TCRdb keeps only in-frame clonotypes and omits some of them. The repertoire holds about 50,000 clones, about 88% seen once, with 0.3% to 0.45% in the top ten. This CDR3 spans 14 amino acids. The germline V gene has CDR1 WSHSY and CDR2 SAAADI. J lost 7 bases, V lost 3 bases, and 4 bases had no gene match. Specimen: naive CD8+ T cells sorted from blood. V gene TRBV10-2 combines with J gene TRBJ2-2, with TRBD2 matching over 8 bases. This receptor was identified in a human donor in good health. CDR3: CASSEAGVFGELFF. The CDR3 DNA follows: TGCGCCAGCAGTGAAGCGGGAGTATTCGGGGAGCTGTTTTTT.